Each of the 3 T cell receptor beta chains below was sequenced from the same sample in a study of CD8+CD57+ T cells in acquired aplastic anemia. It was genomic DNA that served as the template for profiling TCR beta VDJ and CDR3. TCRdb redid the calling of the reads with MiXCR, one entry per CDR3 protein. The sample has some 200,000 distinct CDR3 sequences, around 60% seen once. The sequenced material came from sorted CD4+, CD8+, or CD8+CD57+ T cells (not recorded which) from PBMCs. These TCRs come from a human donor in good health.

This clonotype was observed a single time. The rearrangement joins TRBV20-1 to TRBJ2-5, with 7 bases fitting TRBD1. CDR1 and CDR2 from the germline V gene are DFQATT and SNEGSKA (reference sequence). The CDR3 totals 12 residues. V trimming: 6 bases; J trimming: 5 bases; junction bases outside the gene matches: 6. CDR3 in DNA: TGCAGTGCGCCGACAGGGCGGGAGACCCAGTACTTC. Translated: CSAPTGRETQYF.

This clonotype occurred many times. The chain has TRBV7-2 and TRBJ2-7; D possibly corresponds to TRBD2 (5 bases). Germline V gene lookup returns CDR1 SGHTA and CDR2 FQGNSA. V lost 2 bases and J lost 0, with 17 bases in between. The CDR3 runs 17 residues. This chain's CDR3 is CASSLSPSGLSSYEQYF. The CDR3 DNA sequence: TGTGCCAGCAGCTTATCCCCAAGCGGATTGAGCTCCTACGAGCAGTACTTC.

This clonotype was seen only once. The chain uses TRBV5-1 and TRBJ2-3; TRBD2 is a possible D gene (6 bases). Germline V gene lookup returns CDR1 SGHRS and CDR2 YFSETQ. V gave up 5 bases and J gave up 4 bases, with 14 bases separating them. This CDR3 is 14 amino acids long. CDR3: CASRTEGTPDTQYF. DNA of the CDR3: TGCGCCAGCAGGACGGAGGGTACGCCAGATACGCAGTATTTT.